Detailed here is one TCR beta chain. Produced via immunoSEQ multiplex PCR; TCRdb's table is partial and in-frame only. Altogether over 300,000 clones are present, approximately 85% being singletons, with the ten largest covering 2.2%. This record belongs to a study of blood T cell repertoires in COVID-19. Background on the study: From the United States, Italy and Spain came samples of acute and convalescent COVID-19.

Trimming stripped 6 bases from V and 5 bases from J, with 10 bases between. CDR1 and CDR2 from the germline V gene are LGHNT and FRNRAP. The CDR3 spans 12 residues. The sequence was collected from a man aged 30 to 39 who had recovered from COVID-19. The specimen sequenced was PBMCs or T cells enriched from blood (not recorded which). V usage is TRBV12-5 and J usage is TRBJ1-2; D gene uncertain. The CDR3 bases are TGTGCTAGTGGACTGGGCCTGTATGGCTACACCTTC. It specifies CASGLGLYGYTF.